This T cell receptor beta chain came from a study of Tregs in tolerant kidney transplant recipients. Assay: immunoSEQ multiplex PCR; the TCRdb copy retains only in-frame clones and omits some. Of fewer than 100,000 clones listed, approximately 93% are singletons. The CDR3 consists of 12 residues. The V and J ends lost 8 bases and 5 bases respectively, with 12 bases between them. Germline V lookup: CDR1 PRHDT, CDR2 FYEKMQ (reference sequence). General observations from the study: Some patients' samples used different primers over time, so nucleotide sequences weren't comparable. Tregs expanded with activated donor B cells seemed most donor-specific.

This clone has only one observation. The antigen is undetermined. The receptor comes from a human donor who received a combined kidney and bone marrow transplant. The V call is TRBV13, the J call TRBJ1-1; the D gene is possibly TRBD1 (6 bases). The sequencing used CD4+ T cells from blood, collected before the transplant. Written as DNA, the CDR3 is TGTGCCAGCGGTCCCCAGGGGACTGAAGCTTTCTTT. This translates into CASGPQGTEAFF. Drawing the rest from reference TRBV13 and TRBJ1-1, the complete variable domain is AAGVIQSPRHLIKEKRETATLKCYPIPRHDTVYWYQQGPGQDPQFLISFYEKMQSDKGSIPDRFSAQQFSDYHSELNMSSLELGDSALYFCASGPQGTEAFFGQGTRLTVV.